The sequence of this T cell receptor beta chain was determined in a study of blood T cell repertoires in COVID-19. Overall study: Sites across the United States, Italy and Spain contributed samples from acute and convalescent COVID-19. T cells, B-cell-depleted T cells, or PBMCs provided the cDNA or gDNA that served as material.

The length of the CDR3 is 12 residues. Germline V gene data show CDR1 as LGHDT and CDR2 as YNNKEL (reference sequence). Trimming removed 3 bases at V and 10 bases at J, with 12 bases between. Per the original data handling: The assay estimated nucleated cells by amplifying reference gene primers. TCRdb's copy holds only in-frame clones and misses some; the assay was immunoSEQ multiplex PCR. V, J and clone size derive from that table, while D and trimming were established from the DNA sequence. This table has approximately 97,000 clones, approximately 91% appearing once. The sample holds one count of this clone.

The receptor comes from a man younger than 35 with acute or convalescent COVID-19. The sample comprised peripheral blood. The chain recombines TRBV3-1 (or the pseudogene TRBV3-2) with TRBJ1-2; possibly TRBD1 for D (6 bases). Here the CDR3 DNA reads TGTGCCAGCAGCCAGGGACAAAGAATCTACACCTTC. It translates to CASSQGQRIYTF.